This T cell receptor (beta chain) was sequenced for a study of breast tumors, draining lymph nodes, adjacent tissues (dated by TCRdb to 2016 to 2017). Regarding the research as a whole: TCR beta repertoires were compared across tumor, adjacent nontumor tissue and axillary lymph nodes obtained from breast cancer patients. In human breast cancer, the study set out to evaluate how tumor, surrounding tissue and draining lymph node repertoires relate to one another and whether T cells may move between these sites. What the research found in general, with its limitations: T-cell repertoire diversity in tumors was found to be lower than in lymph nodes but higher than in nontumor tissue, and preferential V and J gene usage was observed. The similarity between tumor and nontumor tissue repertoires was significantly greater in luminal-like breast cancer than in basal-like breast cancer. Rather than being directly demonstrated, the conclusion that tumor T cells originate in lymph nodes was presented as consistent with a hypothesis. A scenario in which most tumor T cells derive from the lymph node and then expand within tumor tissue was judged to be consistent with the data.

This clonotype was found many times. It has no known antigen specificity. Base-call qualities are not available, and no considerably larger clone is one nucleotide away. TCRdb lists the instrument as Illumina HiSeq 2000. Multiplex PCR amplification was used to generate the TCR beta chain libraries. High-throughput sequencing was used to analyze the amplified TCR beta chain products. The raw public data were reprocessed by TCRdb itself: fastp quality trimming at Q25, MiXCR clonotype calling, in-frame beta chains only. Under each unique CDR3 protein, matching rows form one entry showing the most common genes and DNA. The sample has some 140,000 distinct CDR3 sequences on record, 21% of them singletons. Of the sample, about 2.2% is held by the ten largest clones. The axillary draining lymph nodes of breast cancer patients were the source of the lymph node samples. V loses 2 bases, J loses 0 bases, and the germline ends lie 10 bases apart. The CDR3 sequence holds 14 residues, the cysteine and phenylalanine included. The kept DNA is CDR3 alone, 42 bases in frame from the first base. The CDR1 and CDR2 encoded by the germline V gene (reference sequence) are DFQATT and SNEGSKA.

The sequence links TRBV20-1 to TRBJ1-2; the best D guess is TRBD1, with 6 bases matching. Sequencing was performed on axillary lymph node tissue. The TCR originated in a female donor with breast cancer. Some clones in this sample may be carry-over from other donors' samples. The CDR3 is CSARQGTSNYGYTF. The nucleotide sequence is given as TGCAGTGCTAGACAGGGGACCTCTAACTATGGCTACACCTTC.